Shown below are 10 T cell receptor beta chains from a single sample sequenced in a study of cytomegalovirus exposure and HLA in healthy donors. 60 Vbeta and 13 Jbeta primers were used in PCR. The data were produced by immunoSEQ multiplex PCR, yet TCRdb's version contains in-frame clones alone and is incomplete. Of about 190,000 clones in the sample, about four fifths were seen once. Sequenced input: PBMCs. All receptors derive from a man aged 40-49 years in good health and CMV-seropositive.

The sample holds one count of this clone. The chain joins TRBV9 to TRBJ1-2; D possibly corresponds to TRBD1 (6 bases). V lost 1 base and J 5 bases, leaving 12 bases between the germline ends. This CDR3 has 14 residues. CDR1 and CDR2 (germline): SGDLS, YYNGEE. This chain's CDR3 is CASSVKQGNYGYTF. For the CDR3, the DNA is TGTGCCAGCAGCGTAAAACAGGGTAATTATGGCTACACCTTC.

The rearrangement joins TRBV5-1 to TRBJ2-3; 9 bases are a match to TRBD1. The CDR3 has 15 residues. Losses at the gene ends were 3 bases for V and 4 bases for J; bases not matched to a gene: 6. Germline CDR1 SGHRS, CDR2 YFSETQ. CDR3 loop: CASSSGQGSADTQYF. The DNA of the CDR3 is TGCGCCAGCAGCTCTGGACAGGGGAGCGCAGATACGCAGTATTTT. Filled out from reference TRBV5-1 and TRBJ2-3, the complete variable domain reads KAGVTQTPRYLIKTRGQQVTLSCSPISGHRSVSWYQQTPGQGLQFLFEYFSETQRNKGNFPGRFSGRQFSNSRSEMNVSTLELGDSALYLCASSSGQGSADTQYFGPGTRLTVL.

The chain links TRBV27 to TRBJ2-3; D call uncertain. This CDR3 is 13 amino acids long. V gave up 7 bases and J gave up 3 bases, with 11 bases separating them. CDR1 and CDR2 (germline): MNHEY, SMNVEV (reference sequence). The CDR3, as DNA: TGTGCCAGCAAGTCAACAGCAACAGATACGCAGTATTTT. Its protein is CASKSTATDTQYF.

The CDR3 bases are TGTGCCAGTAGTGGACCCCCGGACTGGCGAGGAGGTGAAAAACTGTTTTTT. Its protein is CASSGPPDWRGGEKLFF. The J gene is TRBJ1-4, the V gene TRBV19; D gene unclear. Looked up from germline, CDR1 is LNHDA and CDR2 is SQIVND (reference sequence). This CDR3 is built from 17 residues. Trimming took 5 bases from V and 7 from J, leaving 23 bases between them.

The J gene is TRBJ1-5, the V gene TRBV28, with D uncertain. CDR3 length: 14 amino acids. Germline-derived CDR1 and CDR2 are MDHEN and SYDVKM. The ends were cut back, 1 base at V and 4 bases at J, with 8 bases in the middle. The CDR3 spells CASSLSSRNQPQHF. The CDR3 region has the DNA TGTGCCAGCAGTTTATCGTCCAGAAATCAGCCCCAGCATTTT.

J is TRBJ2-1 and V is TRBV27, with TRBD2 matching over 7 bases. There are 15 residues in the CDR3. CDR1 MNHEY and CDR2 SMNVEV come from the germline V gene (reference sequence). Trimming removed 5 bases from V and 3 bases from J; junction bases left unmatched: 7. The CDR3 sequence is CASSQTSDYYNEQFF. CDR3 DNA: TGTGCCAGCAGTCAAACTAGCGACTACTACAATGAGCAGTTCTTC.

The chain combines TRBV19 with TRBJ1-4, with D possibly TRBD1 on 6 matching bases. Germline assignment: CDR1 LNHDA and CDR2 SQIVND (reference sequence). The CDR3 has 14 amino acids. With 2 bases removed from V and 6 bases from J, the gap between germline ends came to 10 bases. DNA of the CDR3: TGTGCCAGTAGTATACGTGACAGGCATGAAAAACTGTTTTTT. Translated, it gives CASSIRDRHEKLFF.

This rearrangement joins TRBV29-1 to TRBJ2-6, with TRBD1 matching 10 bases. The ends lost 6 bases at V and 2 bases at J; junction bases unmatched: 4. CDR3 length equals 15 residues. Germline assignment: CDR1 SQVTM and CDR2 ANQGSEA. The DNA for the CDR3 is TGCAGCGTCGCGACAGGGGGCACTGGGGCCAACGTCCTGACTTTC. This encodes CSVATGGTGANVLTF.

The gene calls are TRBV4-2 and TRBJ2-7; D possibly corresponds to TRBD2 (5 bases). CDR1 is LGHNA and CDR2 is YNFKEQ in the germline V gene. The CDR3 runs to 13 residues. V shed 0 bases and J shed 7 bases, with 10 bases lying between them. CDR3 nucleotides: TGTGCCAGCAGCCAAGATCTAGCTCGTGAGCAGTACTTC. Amino acids: CASSQDLAREQYF.

The J gene is TRBJ2-1, the V gene TRBV7-9; weak D call: TRBD1 (5 bases). Germline V lookup: CDR1 SEHNR, CDR2 FQNEAQ (reference sequence). Between the trimmed V and J ends, which lost 5 bases and 9 bases, there was a span of 8 bases. CDR3 length: 11 residues. Here the CDR3 reads CASSQQGEQFF. CDR3 coding DNA: TGTGCCAGCAGCCAGCAGGGTGAGCAGTTCTTC.